These 24 T cell receptor beta chains share one sample of origin, sequenced in a study of long-term antiretroviral therapy in people with HIV. The run of the v3.0 immunoSEQ assay was at survey level. This table comes from immunoSEQ multiplex PCR, and its TCRdb copy is limited to in-frame clones, with some not included. The sample records about 20,000 clones, 78% being singletons. This specimen was unsorted PBMCs, taken 0.3 years after starting antiretroviral therapy. The source is a woman aged 50 to 60 with HIV.

The rearrangement links TRBV5-1 to TRBJ2-2; tentatively, D is TRBD2 (6 bases). CDR3 length: 15 residues. Germline CDR1 reads SGHRS; CDR2 reads YFSETQ. V shed 1 base and J shed 5 bases, with 12 bases lying between them. The CDR3 loop reads CASSLWDLETGELFF. CDR3 coding DNA: TGCGCCAGCAGCTTGTGGGACTTAGAAACCGGGGAGCTGTTTTTT.

In this sample, this clone turned up a few times. The chain has TRBV2 and TRBJ2-1; D perhaps matches TRBD1 (5 bases). This CDR3 is built from 15 residues. Trimming took 8 bases from V and 0 from J, leaving 14 bases between them. Germline V gives CDR1 SNHLY, CDR2 FYNNEI. The CDR3 sequence: CASGGGAISYNEQFF. CDR3 in DNA: TGTGCCAGCGGCGGTGGGGCTATCTCCTACAATGAGCAGTTCTTC. The whole variable domain, remainder taken from reference TRBV2 and TRBJ2-1, is EPEVTQTPSHQVTQMGQEVILRCVPISNHLYFYWYRQILGQKVEFLVSFYNNEISEKSEIFDDQFSVERPDGSNFTLKIRSTKLEDSAMYFCASGGGAISYNEQFFGPGTRLTVL.

The V and J genes are TRBV7-9 and TRBJ2-3; D remains ambiguous. V was trimmed by 1 base and J by 5 bases, leaving 7 bases between them. The CDR3 sequence is 13 residues long. CDR1 SEHNR and CDR2 FQNEAQ come from the germline V gene (reference sequence). The CDR3 DNA follows: TGTGCCAGCAGCTTAGTAGGGAAAGATACGCAGTATTTT. Encoded protein: CASSLVGKDTQYF.

This chain uses TRBV5-6 with TRBJ1-2; 7 nucleotides line up with TRBD1. From germline, CDR1 is SGHDT and CDR2 YYEEEE. The CDR3 has 13 amino acids. V was clipped by 0 bases and J by 7 bases; unmatched bases: 3. The CDR3, as DNA: TGTGCCAGCAGCTTGGATACAGGGGTTGGCTACACCTTC. Its protein product is CASSLDTGVGYTF.

V gene TRBV30 combines with J gene TRBJ2-7; D is perhaps TRBD1 (5 bases). Per germline, CDR1 GTSNPN and CDR2 SVGIG (reference sequence). The CDR3 spans 14 residues. The ends were cut back, 4 bases at V and 9 bases at J, with 22 bases in the middle. The CDR3 DNA sequence: TGTGCCTGGACTACCCGCCAGGGCGTATTAGGGCAGTACTTC. Translation gives CAWTTRQGVLGQYF.

The chain combines TRBV10-3 with TRBJ1-2; 7 bases map to TRBD1. Germline V lookup: CDR1 ENHRY, CDR2 SYGVKD. This CDR3 spans 13 amino acids. V shed 8 bases and J 2 bases; nucleotides not matched to a gene: 5. DNA for the CDR3: TGTGCCATCTCTGTGGACAGGAACTATGGCTACACCTTC. This sequence encodes CAISVDRNYGYTF.

The genes are TRBV6-1 and TRBJ2-7, with 7 bases aligning to TRBD1. The V and J ends lost 4 bases and 6 bases, in that order; junction bases with no gene match: 6. Germline V gene sequence: CDR1 MNHNS, CDR2 SASEGT. The length of the CDR3 is 13 residues. The CDR3 reads CASSVKGAIEQYF. CDR3 sequence (DNA): TGTGCCAGCAGTGTTAAGGGGGCGATCGAGCAGTACTTC.

The chain uses TRBV2 and TRBJ1-1; the D gene is possibly TRBD1 (6 bases). This CDR3 spans 12 amino acids. Germline V CDR1 and CDR2: SNHLY, FYNNEI. Trimming left V 6 bases short and J 11 bases short, with 16 bases between. The CDR3 here is CASSIWQGMAFF. The CDR3 nucleotides read TGTGCCAGCAGCATCTGGCAGGGGATGGCTTTCTTT.

The chain uses TRBV6-1 and TRBJ1-6, with 7 positions matching TRBD1. Per the germline V gene, CDR1 is MNHNS and CDR2 is SASEGT. CDR3 length equals 16 residues. The V gene end was trimmed by 0 bases and the J gene end by 8 bases; junction bases not matched to a gene: 7. The CDR3 reads CASSEALRQGYSPLHF. CDR3 DNA: TGTGCCAGCAGTGAAGCGCTTCGACAGGGTTATTCACCCCTCCACTTT.

The rearrangement joins TRBV7-9 to TRBJ1-2, with D uncertain. Trimming stripped 4 bases from V and 5 bases from J, with 17 bases between. CDR3 length equals 15 residues. Per the germline V gene, CDR1 is SEHNR and CDR2 is FQNEAQ (reference sequence). CDR3 protein: CASSYQAGAAYGYTF. CDR3 DNA sequence: TGTGCCAGCAGCTACCAAGCGGGCGCGGCGTATGGCTACACCTTC. Supplemented by reference TRBV7-9 and TRBJ1-2, the full variable domain reads DTGVSQNPRHKITKRGQNVTFRCDPISEHNRLYWYRQTLGQGPEFLTYFQNEAQLEKSRLLSDRFSAERPKGSFSTLEIQRTEQGDSAMYLCASSYQAGAAYGYTFGSGTRLTVV.

The chain links TRBV29-1 to TRBJ1-2; no clear D gene. V dropped 4 bases and J dropped 4 bases, with 10 bases sitting between them. CDR1 is SQVTM and CDR2 is ANQGSEA in the germline V gene. The CDR3 contains 12 residues. CDR3 sequence: CSVAMVAYGYTF. CDR3 bases: TGCAGCGTTGCTATGGTTGCCTATGGCTACACCTTC.

The CDR3 bases are TGTGCCTGGAGTAAACGAGGGAGGGTGAACACTGAAGCTTTCTTT. Protein product: CAWSKRGRVNTEAFF. V gene TRBV30 combines with J gene TRBJ1-1, with D hard to call. From germline, CDR1 is GTSNPN and CDR2 SVGIG (reference sequence). Deletions cut 2 bases from V and 0 bases from J, with 13 bases between. The CDR3 spans 15 residues.

This chain connects TRBV5-1 to TRBJ2-1; weak D call: TRBD2 (6 bases). Germline-derived CDR1 and CDR2 are SGHRS and YFSETQ. This CDR3 has 14 residues. Trimming removed 0 bases from V and 4 bases from J, with 8 bases in between. Here the CDR3 DNA reads TGCGCCAGCAGCTTGGAACTAGCTTACAATGAGCAGTTCTTC. Translating gives CASSLELAYNEQFF.

This chain joins TRBV29-1 and TRBJ2-5; 7 nucleotides align to TRBD1. This CDR3 region has 16 residues. J lost 2 bases, V lost 0 bases, and 9 bases had no gene match. CDR1 is SQVTM, CDR2 ANQGSEA, per germline. CDR3 coding DNA: TGCAGCGTTGAAGATCGGGGAAACAGGGGTCAAGAGACCCAGTACTTC. Translation gives CSVEDRGNRGQETQYF.

The gene calls are TRBV7-9 and TRBJ2-3; D is unresolved. CDR1 and CDR2 (germline): SEHNR, FQNEAQ (reference sequence). Between the trimmed V and J ends, which lost 5 bases and 5 bases, there was a span of 17 bases. CDR3 size: 15 residues. CDR3 amino acids: CASSPYPALRDTQYF. In nucleotides, the CDR3 is TGTGCCAGCAGCCCTTACCCGGCTTTGCGAGATACGCAGTATTTT.

This clone appeared once. The chain is built from TRBV11-2 and TRBJ1-1, with D perhaps TRBD1 (5 bases). The CDR3 length is 14 residues. With 1 base removed from V and 0 bases from J, the gap between germline ends came to 6 bases. CDR1 and CDR2 from the germline V gene are SGHAT and FQNNGV. CDR3 loop: CASSLGGMNTEAFF. The CDR3 DNA sequence: TGTGCCAGCAGCTTAGGGGGGATGAACACTGAAGCTTTCTTT.

The DNA for the CDR3 is TGTGCCAGCAGCCCCGGCCCGGCGGGGGCTTTCGATGAGACCCAGTACTTC. Translating it yields CASSPGPAGAFDETQYF. The gene calls are TRBV5-5 and TRBJ2-5; D is possibly TRBD2 (7 bases). V lost 4 bases to trimming and J lost 5 bases, with 24 bases between them. Germline-derived CDR1 and CDR2 are SGHKS and YYEKEE (reference sequence). The CDR3 contains 17 residues.

V gene TRBV6-1 combines with J gene TRBJ1-5; possible D gene TRBD1, 5 bases. The ends were cut back, 5 bases at V and 2 bases at J, with 10 bases in the middle. The germline CDR1 and CDR2 sequences are MNHNS and SASEGT. There are 14 residues in the CDR3. CDR3 nucleotides: TGTGCCAGCAGTCAGGGTGTGGGCAATCAGCCCCAGCATTTT. Translated, it gives CASSQGVGNQPQHF.

The genes are TRBV11-3 and TRBJ2-6, with 7 bases that match TRBD1. Germline values: CDR1 SGHNT, CDR2 YENEEA. The V and J ends lost 5 bases and 0 bases, in that order; junction bases with no gene match: 10. This CDR3 region has 18 residues. CDR3 amino acids: CASSHRTGSDSGANVLTF. The CDR3 DNA is TGTGCCAGCAGCCACCGGACAGGTTCGGACTCTGGGGCCAACGTCCTGACTTTC.

This chain joins TRBV19 and TRBJ2-1; no firm D call. With 5 bases removed from V and 8 bases from J, the gap between germline ends came to 13 bases. The CDR3 has 13 amino acids. Germline V gene sequence: CDR1 LNHDA, CDR2 SQIVND (reference sequence). CDR3 sequence (DNA): TGTGCCAGTAGTGTGTGGATCGCGGATGAGCAGTTCTTC. Translated, it gives CASSVWIADEQFF.

This clone was seen more than once but under ten times. The CDR3 coding sequence is TGTGCCAGCAGCGGCAGAAGGACTAGCGGGGGGGCACGCACAGATACGCAGTATTTT. Translation: CASSGRRTSGGARTDTQYF. This chain connects TRBV7-6 to TRBJ2-3, with 15 bases lining up with TRBD2. The CDR3 is 19 amino acids. CDR1 is SGHVS, CDR2 FNYEAQ, per germline. V shed 5 bases, J shed 1 base, and the junction held 10 bases outside the gene matches.

The chain joins TRBV29-1 to TRBJ2-1; D is perhaps TRBD1 or TRBD2 (6 bases each). Trimming cost V 8 bases and J 1 base, with 15 bases left between them. The germline V gene has CDR1 SQVTM and CDR2 ANQGSEA. This CDR3 is 14 amino acids long. The CDR3 here is CSTGGQLSYNEQFF. The DNA for the CDR3 is TGCAGCACTGGGGGGCAGTTGTCCTACAATGAGCAGTTCTTC.

Written as DNA, the CDR3 is TGTGCCAGCAGCTCGAACCTGGACAGAAATGAAAAACTGTTTTTT. It specifies CASSSNLDRNEKLFF. The rearrangement uses TRBV14 and TRBJ1-4, with a tentative D call TRBD1 (6 bases). This CDR3 spans 15 amino acids. Germline loops: CDR1 SGHDN, CDR2 FVKESK. Trimming left V 5 bases short and J 5 bases short, with 15 bases between.

The chain joins TRBV19 to TRBJ2-1, with 12 bases fitting TRBD2. This CDR3 region has 17 residues. V was clipped by 3 bases and J by 8 bases; unmatched bases: 11. Per germline, CDR1 LNHDA and CDR2 SQIVND (reference sequence). The CDR3 DNA reads as TGTGCCAGTAGTATCCCCCTCCTAGCGGGGGGGTTGGATGAGCAGTTCTTC. This translates into CASSIPLLAGGLDEQFF. The full variable domain, its missing parts supplied by reference TRBV19 and TRBJ2-1, is DGGITQSPKYLFRKEGQNVTLSCEQNLNHDAMYWYRQDPGQGLRLIYYSQIVNDFQKGDIAEGYSVSREKKESFPLTVTSAQKNPTAFYLCASSIPLLAGGLDEQFFGPGTRLTVL.